The 21 T cell receptor beta chains reported below all come from one sample, sequenced in a study of CD8+ T cells in alopecia areata. cDNA serving as the sequencing template came from extracted, reverse transcribed RNA. Sequenced by immunoSEQ multiplex PCR; TCRdb stores in-frame clones only, minus some. Among more than 150,000 clones listed, about 47% were seen once. Stated treatment: oral pan-JAK inhibitor, 5-10 mg twice daily. The starting material was CD8+ T cells sorted from blood, obtained at approximately week 51, from a patient treated with tofacitinib. Receptors were obtained from a human donor with alopecia areata.

V and J are TRBV5-6 and TRBJ2-3; TRBD2 is a possible D gene (6 bases). The V gene lost 3 bases and the J gene lost 2 bases, with 10 bases spanning the gap. Germline V gene lookup returns CDR1 SGHDT and CDR2 YYEEEE. This CDR3 contains 14 residues. This CDR3 reads CASSSGTYTDTQYF. In nucleotides, the CDR3 is TGTGCCAGCAGCTCGGGGACTTACACAGATACGCAGTATTTT. Full variable domain (missing parts from reference TRBV5-6 and TRBJ2-3): DAGVTQSPTHLIKTRGQQVTLRCSPKSGHDTVSWYQQALGQGPQFIFQYYEEEERQRGNFPDRFSGHQFPNYSSELNVNALLLGDSALYLCASSSGTYTDTQYFGPGTRLTVL.

The CDR3 loop reads CASSLNRDEQYF. The CDR3 bases are TGTGCCAGCAGTCTAAACAGGGACGAGCAGTACTTC. The chain links TRBV6-5 to TRBJ2-7; maybe TRBD1 (6 bases). This CDR3 is built from 12 residues. CDR1 is MNHEY, CDR2 SVGAGI, per germline. V lost 5 bases and J 5 bases, leaving 10 bases between the germline ends.

The chain links TRBV7-9 to TRBJ1-1; 7 bases agree with TRBD1. The V gene end was trimmed by 6 bases and the J gene end by 0 bases; junction bases not matched to a gene: 4. Germline V gene sequence: CDR1 SEHNR, CDR2 FQNEAQ (reference sequence). The CDR3 runs to 14 residues. The DNA of the CDR3 is TGTGCCAGCAGGATCACAGGGGTGAACACTGAAGCTTTCTTT. Protein sequence: CASRITGVNTEAFF.

This chain connects TRBV30 to TRBJ1-4; no firm D call. Trimming took 0 bases from V and 8 from J, leaving 19 bases between them. In germline, CDR1 is GTSNPN, CDR2 SVGIG (reference sequence). The CDR3 has 16 amino acids. The CDR3 DNA is TGTGCCTGGAGTGTACGGGAGTCCGAAGAGGACGAAAAACTGTTTTTT. Translated: CAWSVRESEEDEKLFF.

V gene TRBV19 combines with J gene TRBJ2-1; no clear D. From germline, CDR1 is LNHDA and CDR2 SQIVND (reference sequence). The CDR3 runs 13 residues. The ends were cut back, 3 bases at V and 0 bases at J, with 3 bases in the middle. For the CDR3, the DNA is TGTGCCAGTAGTATGGCCTCCTACAATGAGCAGTTCTTC. Protein product: CASSMASYNEQFF.

The rearrangement joins TRBV25-1 to TRBJ2-7, with TRBD1 as a possible D gene (6 bases). Looked up from germline, CDR1 is MGHDK and CDR2 is SYGVNS. The CDR3 length is 11 residues. V lost 3 bases, J lost 8 bases, and 8 bases lay in between. The CDR3: CASSEGAQQYF. DNA of the CDR3: TGTGCCAGCAGTGAGGGGGCGCAGCAGTACTTC.

The chain joins TRBV30 to TRBJ1-2, with TRBD1 as a possible D gene (6 bases). This CDR3 region has 16 residues. The germline V and J ends were trimmed by 3 bases and 0 bases, with 17 bases remaining between them. From germline, CDR1 is GTSNPN and CDR2 SVGIG (reference sequence). Written as DNA, the CDR3 is TGTGCCTGGAGGTTGGGGGCTCCTATAGCTAACTATGGCTACACCTTC. This translates into CAWRLGAPIANYGYTF.

The sample holds a few counts of this clone. The chain is built from TRBV27 and TRBJ2-7, with TRBD2 as a possible D gene (6 bases). The V gene lost 6 bases and the J gene lost 9 bases, with 15 bases spanning the gap. The CDR3 consists of 12 residues. Germline CDR1 reads MNHEY; CDR2 reads SMNVEV (reference sequence). CDR3 nucleotide sequence: TGTGCCAGCAGCCCCGGGACTCCATGGCAGTACTTC. Its translation: CASSPGTPWQYF.

The V and J genes are TRBV16 and TRBJ1-2, with unresolved D. The CDR3 runs to 13 residues. CDR1 is KGHSY, CDR2 FQNENV, per germline. The V and J ends lost 11 bases and 3 bases respectively, with 16 bases between them. CDR3 loop: CAVSIAWDYGYTF. The CDR3 bases are TGTGCCGTCAGCATTGCTTGGGACTATGGCTACACCTTC.

In its sample, this clone was seen a few times. The genes are TRBV30 and TRBJ2-1; 7 bases are a match to TRBD1. The V segment lost 5 bases and the J segment 6 bases; nucleotides outside the gene matches: 1. The CDR3 totals 11 residues. Germline V gene sequence: CDR1 GTSNPN, CDR2 SVGIG (reference sequence). The CDR3 loop is CAWGDSNEQFF. As DNA, the CDR3 is TGTGCCTGGGGGGACAGCAATGAGCAGTTCTTC.

In its sample, this clone was seen a few times. The V and J genes are TRBV5-1 and TRBJ2-2; possibly TRBD1 or TRBD2 for D (6 bases each). Trimming shortened V by 0 bases and J by 4 bases, and 13 bases separated the two germline ends. The length of the CDR3 is 16 residues. The germline CDR1 and CDR2 sequences are SGHRS and YFSETQ. CDR3 protein: CASSLDGGASTGELFF. CDR3 sequence (DNA): TGCGCCAGCAGCTTGGACGGGGGCGCGAGCACCGGGGAGCTGTTTTTT. The variable domain in full, with the rest retrieved from reference TRBV5-1 and TRBJ2-2, is KAGVTQTPRYLIKTRGQQVTLSCSPISGHRSVSWYQQTPGQGLQFLFEYFSETQRNKGNFPGRFSGRQFSNSRSEMNVSTLELGDSALYLCASSLDGGASTGELFFGEGSRLTVL.

This clone was detected a few times. The V gene is TRBV2, the J gene TRBJ2-7; a weak D match, TRBD1 (5 bases). Germline V CDR1 and CDR2: SNHLY, FYNNEI. V lost 9 bases, J lost 2 bases, and 17 bases lay in between. The CDR3 has 14 amino acids. CDR3 sequence reads: CASAVGARAYEQYF. In nucleotides, the CDR3 is TGTGCCAGTGCTGTGGGTGCCAGGGCCTACGAGCAGTACTTC.

In its sample, this clone was seen a few times. One end of the junction fails to match germline, which may point to a read error. This chain connects TRBV7-9 to TRBJ2-1; D might be TRBD1 (5 bases). CDR3 length: 12 amino acids. Germline CDR1 and CDR2: SEHNR and FQNEAQ (reference sequence). DNA of the CDR3: TGTGCCAGCAGTTTAGACAGCAATGAGCAGTTCTTC. Translation gives CASSLDSNEQFF.

V gene TRBV6-5 combines with J gene TRBJ1-1; no clear D gene. V lost 0 bases to trimming and J lost 1 base, with 3 bases between them. CDR1 MNHEY and CDR2 SVGAGI come from the germline V gene. The CDR3 totals 13 residues. The CDR3 region is CASSYSQNTEAFF. The DNA for the CDR3 is TGTGCCAGCAGTTACTCCCAGAACACTGAAGCTTTCTTT.

This chain uses TRBV20-1 with TRBJ1-1; D unresolved. The CDR3 is 11 amino acids. Trimming left V 4 bases short and J 8 bases short, with 11 bases between. Germline V gives CDR1 DFQATT, CDR2 SNEGSKA (reference sequence). The CDR3 DNA reads TGCAGTGCTAAAAGGACGTTCGAAGCTTTCTTT. Its protein is CSAKRTFEAFF.

The V and J genes are TRBV10-3 and TRBJ2-2, with 7 bases matching TRBD1. The V gene end was trimmed by 3 bases and the J gene end by 6 bases; junction bases not matched to a gene: 7. The length of the CDR3 is 15 residues. Germline V gene sequence: CDR1 ENHRY, CDR2 SYGVKD. CDR3 sequence (DNA): TGTGCCATCAGTGATTCGACAGGGCGGCCCGGGGAGCTGTTTTTT. Protein sequence: CAISDSTGRPGELFF.

Notes on this clone: This specimen includes other DNA sequences encoding the same CDR3. The chain uses TRBV29-1 and TRBJ1-5, with D possibly matching TRBD1 (5 bases). This CDR3 has 12 residues. The ends were cut back, 4 bases at V and 1 base at J, with 5 bases in the middle. Per germline, CDR1 SQVTM and CDR2 ANQGSEA. The CDR3: CSVGDSNQPQHF. The DNA of the CDR3 is TGCAGCGTTGGGGACAGCAATCAGCCCCAGCATTTT.

This clone showed up just a few times. The chain combines TRBV5-5 with TRBJ2-1, with TRBD2 identical over 8 bases. Per the germline V gene, CDR1 is SGHKS and CDR2 is YYEKEE (reference sequence). After removal of 4 bases from V and 4 bases from J, the junction contained 7 bases not matched to a gene. The CDR3 consists of 15 residues. The CDR3 here is CASSRLAGQYNEQFF. Written as DNA, the CDR3 is TGTGCCAGCAGCCGCTTAGCGGGGCAATACAATGAGCAGTTCTTC.

The table lists this clone with a count of one. CDR3 in amino acids: CAITPAPQEPQHF. CDR3 nucleotides: TGTGCCATCACCCCCGCCCCCCAGGAGCCCCAGCATTTT. The rearrangement uses TRBV10-3 and TRBJ1-5; D remains ambiguous. The germline CDR1 and CDR2 sequences are ENHRY and SYGVKD. This CDR3 comprises 13 residues. V lost 7 bases to trimming and J lost 8 bases, with 15 bases between them.

V gene TRBV13 combines with J gene TRBJ2-2, with a weak D call TRBD1 (5 bases). CDR1 is PRHDT, CDR2 FYEKMQ, per germline (reference sequence). V gave up 7 bases and J gave up 2 bases, with 17 bases separating them. The CDR3 sequence is 16 residues long. CDR3 in DNA: TGTGCCAGCATATCGTCCTTTAGGGGCAACACCGGGGAGCTGTTTTTT. This codes for CASISSFRGNTGELFF.

J is TRBJ1-5 and V is TRBV18, with a weak D call TRBD1 (5 bases). This CDR3 has 13 residues. Germline CDR1 is KGHSH and CDR2 is LQKENI. V was trimmed by 2 bases and J by 8 bases, leaving 10 bases between them. The CDR3: CASSPGGMEPQHF. CDR3 sequence (DNA): TGTGCCAGCTCACCAGGGGGAATGGAGCCCCAGCATTTT.